These 20 T cell receptor beta chains came from one sample sequenced in a study of blood T cell repertoires in COVID-19 (TCRdb year 2020). The library relied on the immunoSEQ multiplex PCR assay. TCRdb took over this immuneACCESS table, retaining in-frame rearrangements with V and J assigned. Such tables are incomplete; in checked studies, under half of the missing clones stem from an unresolved V gene, and the remainder is unexplained. The sample yields approximately 260,000 clones; over 80% were counted once. The top ten hold about 5% of the sample. Specimen: peripheral blood. The receptors were sampled from a man aged 55-75 years who had recovered from COVID-19.

The chain links TRBV20-1 to TRBJ1-2; D uncertain. The CDR3 contains 11 residues. The V and J ends lost 0 bases and 9 bases respectively, with 8 bases between them. The V gene's germline CDR1 is DFQATT and CDR2 SNEGSKA (reference sequence). CDR3 amino acids: CSARDAPSYTF. The CDR3 coding sequence is TGCAGTGCTAGAGATGCGCCCAGCTACACCTTC.

This chain uses TRBV24-1 with TRBJ2-5; the match to TRBD1 covers 7 bases. V was clipped by 9 bases and J by 5 bases; unmatched bases: 5. The CDR3 is 12 residues long. Germline CDR1 is KGHDR and CDR2 is SFDVKD. The CDR3 spells CATSRGPETQYF. The CDR3 region has the DNA TGTGCCACCTCAAGGGGGCCTGAGACCCAGTACTTC.

There are a few counts of this clone. This sequence joins TRBV5-5 and TRBJ1-2, with D tentatively TRBD1 (5 bases). This CDR3 contains 14 residues. CDR1 and CDR2 (germline): SGHKS, YYEKEE (reference sequence). The germline V and J ends were trimmed by 1 base and 2 bases, with 9 bases remaining between them. CDR3 in amino acids: CASSLISGNYGYTF. Written as DNA, the CDR3 is TGTGCCAGCAGCTTGATTTCAGGGAACTATGGCTACACCTTC.

V and J are TRBV10-1 and TRBJ2-2; maybe TRBD1 (6 bases). The CDR3 sequence is 15 residues long. V was cut by 5 bases and J by 2 bases, with 12 bases left in between. Germline loops: CDR1 WNHNN, CDR2 SYGVQD (reference sequence). CDR3 sequence reads: CASSLTGSNTGELFF. Written as DNA, the CDR3 is TGCGCCAGCAGTCTAACAGGGAGCAACACCGGGGAGCTGTTTTTT.

The chain recombines TRBV20-1 with TRBJ2-7, with 8 nucleotides matching TRBD1. With V trimmed by 5 bases and J by 8 bases, 5 bases remained unmatched. CDR3 length: 11 residues. Germline V gives CDR1 DFQATT, CDR2 SNEGSKA (reference sequence). CDR3 DNA: TGCAGTGCTCCGAGGACAGGGAAGCAGTACTTC. Protein: CSAPRTGKQYF.

V and J are TRBV19 and TRBJ2-3; D is unclear. The CDR3 extends over 16 amino acids. Germline V gives CDR1 LNHDA, CDR2 SQIVND (reference sequence). V shed 3 bases and J shed 0 bases, with 13 bases lying between them. CDR3 protein: CASSMTFSPSTDTQYF. The CDR3 DNA sequence: TGTGCCAGTAGTATGACATTCTCCCCTAGCACAGATACGCAGTATTTT.

This clone has just a few counts. This chain joins TRBV11-2 and TRBJ2-2, with a weak D call TRBD2 (6 bases). The CDR3 sequence is 14 residues long. Germline CDR1 SGHAT, CDR2 FQNNGV. V was clipped by 1 base and J by 3 bases, with 6 bases between them. The CDR3 loop is CASSLAGDTGELFF. The CDR3 DNA sequence: TGTGCCAGCAGCTTAGCGGGGGACACCGGGGAGCTGTTTTTT.

This clone came up a few times. V usage is TRBV27 and J usage is TRBJ1-1; D may be TRBD1 (6 bases). V was pared by 4 bases and J by 3 bases, with 9 bases between. The length of the CDR3 is 13 residues. Germline V gene data show CDR1 as MNHEY and CDR2 as SMNVEV (reference sequence). The chain's CDR3 is CASSYKGDTEAFF. CDR3 coding DNA: TGTGCCAGCAGTTACAAGGGGGACACTGAAGCTTTCTTT.

The rearrangement uses TRBV18 and TRBJ2-5; 7 bases line up with TRBD1. With V trimmed by 2 bases and J by 1 base, 1 base remained unmatched. The length of the CDR3 is 14 residues. Per germline, CDR1 KGHSH and CDR2 LQKENI. The CDR3 DNA follows: TGTGCCAGCTCACCAACAGGGGCCCAAGAGACCCAGTACTTC. It encodes CASSPTGAQETQYF.

The chain combines TRBV3-1 (or the pseudogene TRBV3-2) with TRBJ2-2; 13 bases align to TRBD2. J lost 2 bases, V lost 0 bases, and 6 bases had no gene match. CDR3 length: 19 amino acids. Germline V gene sequence: CDR1 LGHDT, CDR2 YNNKEL (reference sequence). The CDR3 DNA reads TGTGCCAGCAGCCAAGAAGGGGGACTAGCGGGGCTTAACACCGGGGAGCTGTTTTTT. This sequence encodes CASSQEGGLAGLNTGELFF.

This clone occurred a few times. V is TRBV4-1 and J is TRBJ2-7; D gene ambiguous. Looked up from germline, CDR1 is MGHRA and CDR2 is YSYEKL. CDR3 size: 16 residues. V lost 0 bases, J lost 5 bases, and 17 bases lay in between. This CDR3 reads CASSQEDVPGRHEQYF. CDR3 DNA: TGCGCCAGCAGCCAAGAAGATGTCCCAGGCCGGCACGAGCAGTACTTC.

The chain links TRBV4-2 to TRBJ1-2; a weak D match, TRBD1 (5 bases). Trimming pared 0 bases from V and 3 bases from J, leaving 14 bases between. Germline V CDR1 and CDR2: LGHNA, YNFKEQ. This CDR3 has 16 amino acids. This chain's CDR3 is CASSQDLGQPYYGYTF. CDR3 in DNA: TGTGCCAGCAGCCAAGATCTAGGACAACCGTACTATGGCTACACCTTC.

This chain links TRBV7-3 with TRBJ2-2, with 8 bases aligning to TRBD2. The junction had 3 bases not matched to a gene; V was cut back by 3 bases and J by 3 bases. The CDR3 spans 15 residues. Germline CDR1 is SGHTA and CDR2 is FQGTGA. The CDR3 region has the DNA TGTGCCAGCAGCTTGGGACTAGGGTACACCGGGGAGCTGTTTTTT. As protein: CASSLGLGYTGELFF.

The CDR3 DNA reads as TGTGCCAGCAGCTCACTAGCGGGGGGGCCTCAGTTCTTC. As protein: CASSSLAGGPQFF. The chain links TRBV7-3 to TRBJ2-1, with 13 bases identical to TRBD2. The CDR3 is 13 amino acids. V gave up 4 bases and J gave up 13 bases; unmatched junction bases: 4. Germline assignment: CDR1 SGHTA and CDR2 FQGTGA.

This clone was observed once. This chain uses TRBV19 with TRBJ2-4; 7 nucleotides line up with TRBD1. Losses at the gene ends were 7 bases for V and 3 bases for J; bases not matched to a gene: 12. Germline V gene sequence: CDR1 LNHDA, CDR2 SQIVND (reference sequence). The CDR3 covers 16 residues. The CDR3 protein is CASKGTAQPIKNIQYF. CDR3 nucleotide sequence: TGTGCCAGTAAGGGGACAGCCCAGCCCATCAAAAACATTCAGTACTTC. The full variable domain, in which reference TRBV19 and TRBJ2-4 provide the parts outside the CDR3, is DGGITQSPKYLFRKEGQNVTLSCEQNLNHDAMYWYRQDPGQGLRLIYYSQIVNDFQKGDIAEGYSVSREKKESFPLTVTSAQKNPTAFYLCASKGTAQPIKNIQYFGAGTRLSVL.

The chain uses TRBV18 and TRBJ1-3; D remains ambiguous. The CDR3 runs 16 residues. V gave up 3 bases and J gave up 0 bases, with 12 bases separating them. Germline CDR1 KGHSH, CDR2 LQKENI. CDR3 coding DNA: TGTGCCAGCTCACCGCAACCTGTGAGCTCTGGAAACACCATATATTTT. Translation: CASSPQPVSSGNTIYF.

The V and J genes are TRBV28 and TRBJ2-3, with 9 positions matching TRBD2. Germline CDR1 reads MDHEN; CDR2 reads SYDVKM. The V gene end was trimmed by 5 bases and the J gene end by 2 bases; junction bases not matched to a gene: 8. This CDR3 is 16 amino acids long. The chain's CDR3 is CASSAPRLAATDTQYF. CDR3 DNA sequence: TGTGCCAGCAGTGCACCGAGACTAGCGGCCACAGATACGCAGTATTTT.

Regarding this clone: One end of the junction is discordant with germline, which a read error may explain. CDR3 in DNA: TGTGCCAGCAGGGAAGGACGGACCACGGGAAGACCCCTCCACTTT. Amino acids: CASREGRTTGRPLHF. The rearrangement links TRBV2 to TRBJ1-6; D is uncertain. CDR1 is SNHLY, CDR2 FYNNEI, per germline. This CDR3 has 15 amino acids.

The chain links TRBV29-1 to TRBJ1-6, with 11 bases lining up with TRBD1. Germline V CDR1 and CDR2: SQVTM, ANQGSEA. This CDR3 contains 14 residues. Losses at the gene ends were 7 bases for V and 6 bases for J; bases not matched to a gene: 5. The CDR3 sequence is CSARTGGFNSPLHF. CDR3 coding DNA: TGCAGCGCCCGGACAGGGGGCTTTAATTCACCCCTCCACTTT.

This chain links TRBV6-5 with TRBJ1-5, with 8 bases identical to TRBD1. CDR3 length equals 14 residues. The V and J ends lost 9 bases and 5 bases, in that order; junction bases with no gene match: 9. CDR1 is MNHEY and CDR2 is SVGAGI in the germline V gene. The CDR3 region has the DNA TGTGCCAGTGATGACAGGGGCGGTTATCAGCCCCAGCATTTT. Its translation is CASDDRGGYQPQHF.